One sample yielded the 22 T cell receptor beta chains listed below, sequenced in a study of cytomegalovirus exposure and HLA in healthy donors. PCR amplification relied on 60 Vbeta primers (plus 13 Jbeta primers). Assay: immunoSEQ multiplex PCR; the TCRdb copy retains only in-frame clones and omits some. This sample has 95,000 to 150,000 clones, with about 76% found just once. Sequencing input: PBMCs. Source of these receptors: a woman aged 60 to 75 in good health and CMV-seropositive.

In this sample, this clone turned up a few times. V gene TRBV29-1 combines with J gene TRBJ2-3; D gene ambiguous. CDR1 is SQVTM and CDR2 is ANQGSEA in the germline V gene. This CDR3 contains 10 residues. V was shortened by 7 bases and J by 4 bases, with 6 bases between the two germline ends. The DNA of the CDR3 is TGCAGCGGGCTTTCAGATACGCAGTATTTT. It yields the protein CSGLSDTQYF.

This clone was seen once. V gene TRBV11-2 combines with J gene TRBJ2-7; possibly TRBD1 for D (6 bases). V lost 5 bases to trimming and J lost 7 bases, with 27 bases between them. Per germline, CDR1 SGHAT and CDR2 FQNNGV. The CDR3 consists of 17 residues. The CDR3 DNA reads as TGTGCCAGCAGCCCAGGGTCTTTGCACAGGGCTCCTAGGGAGCAGTACTTC. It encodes CASSPGSLHRAPREQYF. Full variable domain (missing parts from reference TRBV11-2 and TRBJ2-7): EAGVAQSPRYKIIEKRQSVAFWCNPISGHATLYWYQQILGQGPKLLIQFQNNGVVDDSQLPKDRFSAERLKGVDSTLKIQPAKLEDSAVYLCASSPGSLHRAPREQYFGPGTRLTVT.

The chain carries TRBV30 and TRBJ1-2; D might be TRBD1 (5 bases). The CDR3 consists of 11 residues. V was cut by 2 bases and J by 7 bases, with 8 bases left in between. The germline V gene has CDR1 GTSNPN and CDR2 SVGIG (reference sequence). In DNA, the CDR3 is TGTGCCTGGAGTCGTAGGGGTGGCTACACCTTC. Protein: CAWSRRGGYTF. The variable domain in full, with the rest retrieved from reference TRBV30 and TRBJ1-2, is SQTIHQWPATLVQPVGSPLSLECTVEGTSNPNLYWYRQAAGRGLQLLFYSVGIGQISSEVPQNLSASRPQDRQFILSSKKLLLSDSGFYLCAWSRRGGYTFGSGTRLTVV.

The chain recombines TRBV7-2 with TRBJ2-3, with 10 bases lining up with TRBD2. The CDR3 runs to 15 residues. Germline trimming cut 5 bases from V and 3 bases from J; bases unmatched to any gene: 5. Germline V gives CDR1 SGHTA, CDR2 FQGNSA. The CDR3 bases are TGTGCCAGCAGCCTCCAGCGGGGGGGGACAGATACGCAGTATTTT. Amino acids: CASSLQRGGTDTQYF.

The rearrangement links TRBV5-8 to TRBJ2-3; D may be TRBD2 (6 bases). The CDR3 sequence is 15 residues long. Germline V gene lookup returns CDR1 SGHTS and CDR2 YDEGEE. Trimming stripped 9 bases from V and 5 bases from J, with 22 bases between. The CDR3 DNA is TGTGCCACGGAAAACGGAGGTCTCGGGGGAGATACGCAGTATTTT. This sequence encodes CATENGGLGGDTQYF.

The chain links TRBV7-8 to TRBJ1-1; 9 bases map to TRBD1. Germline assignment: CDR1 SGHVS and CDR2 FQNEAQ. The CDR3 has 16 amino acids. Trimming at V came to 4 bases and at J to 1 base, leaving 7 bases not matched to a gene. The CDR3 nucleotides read TGTGCCAGCAGCTCACCCTACAGGGGGCGGAACACTGAAGCTTTCTTT. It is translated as CASSSPYRGRNTEAFF. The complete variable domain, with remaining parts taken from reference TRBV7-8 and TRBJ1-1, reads GAGVSQSPRYKVAKRGQDVALRCDPISGHVSLFWYQQALGQGPEFLTYFQNEAQLDKSGLPSDRFFAERPEGSVSTLKIQRTQQEDSAVYLCASSSPYRGRNTEAFFGQGTRLTVV.

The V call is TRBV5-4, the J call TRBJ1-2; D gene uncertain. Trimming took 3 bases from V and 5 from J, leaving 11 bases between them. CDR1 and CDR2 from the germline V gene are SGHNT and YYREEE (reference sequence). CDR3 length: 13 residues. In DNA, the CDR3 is TGTGCCAGCAGCTCGGACGGGAGTTATGGCTACACCTTC. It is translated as CASSSDGSYGYTF.

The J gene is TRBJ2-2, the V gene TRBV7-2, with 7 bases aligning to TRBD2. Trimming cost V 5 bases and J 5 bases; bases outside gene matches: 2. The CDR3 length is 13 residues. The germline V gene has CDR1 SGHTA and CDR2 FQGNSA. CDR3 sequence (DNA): TGTGCCAGCAGCAAACTAGCGACCGGGGAGCTGTTTTTT. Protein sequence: CASSKLATGELFF.

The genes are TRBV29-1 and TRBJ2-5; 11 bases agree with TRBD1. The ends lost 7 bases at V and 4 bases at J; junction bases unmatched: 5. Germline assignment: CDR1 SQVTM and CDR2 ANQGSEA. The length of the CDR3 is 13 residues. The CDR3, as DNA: TGCAGCGGGGGGGGGACAGGGGGAGAGACCCAGTACTTC. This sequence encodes CSGGGTGGETQYF.

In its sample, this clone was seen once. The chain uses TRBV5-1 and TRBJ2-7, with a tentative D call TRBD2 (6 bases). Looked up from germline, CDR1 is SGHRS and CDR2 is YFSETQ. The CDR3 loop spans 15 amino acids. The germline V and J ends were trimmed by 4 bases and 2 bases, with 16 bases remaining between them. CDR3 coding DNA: TGCGCCAGCAGCCTCCTGGGAGGCATCCCCTACGAGCAGTACTTC. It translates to CASSLLGGIPYEQYF.

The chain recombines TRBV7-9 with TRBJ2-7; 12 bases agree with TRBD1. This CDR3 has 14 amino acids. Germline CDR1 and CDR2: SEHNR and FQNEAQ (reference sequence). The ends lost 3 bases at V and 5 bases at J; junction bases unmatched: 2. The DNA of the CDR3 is TGTGCCAGCAGCTTGGGACAGGGGGCCGACGAGCAGTACTTC. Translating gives CASSLGQGADEQYF.

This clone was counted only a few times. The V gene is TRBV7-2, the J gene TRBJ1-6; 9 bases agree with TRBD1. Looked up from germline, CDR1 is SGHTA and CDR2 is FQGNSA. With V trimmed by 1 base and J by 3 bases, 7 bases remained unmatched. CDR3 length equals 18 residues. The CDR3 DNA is TGTGCCAGCAGCTTAGTAGGGGGACAGGGTATCTATAATTCACCCCTCCACTTT. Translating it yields CASSLVGGQGIYNSPLHF. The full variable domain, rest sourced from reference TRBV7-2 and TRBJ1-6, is GAGVSQSPSNKVTEKGKDVELRCDPISGHTALYWYRQSLGQGLEFLIYFQGNSAPDKSGLPSDRFSAERTGGSVSTLTIQRTQQEDSAVYLCASSLVGGQGIYNSPLHFGNGTRLTVT.

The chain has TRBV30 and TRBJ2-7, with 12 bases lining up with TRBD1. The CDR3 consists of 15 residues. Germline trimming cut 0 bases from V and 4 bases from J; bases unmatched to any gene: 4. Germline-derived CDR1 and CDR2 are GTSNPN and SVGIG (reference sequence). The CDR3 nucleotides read TGTGCCTGGAGTGTATGGGACAGGGGGCCGTACGAGCAGTACTTC. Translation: CAWSVWDRGPYEQYF.

CDR3 residues: CAWRRTANYNEQFF. The CDR3 DNA reads TGTGCCTGGAGACGGACAGCAAACTACAATGAGCAGTTCTTC. The chain carries TRBV30 and TRBJ2-1; D possibly corresponds to TRBD1 (6 bases). CDR1 and CDR2 (germline): GTSNPN, SVGIG (reference sequence). V gave up 3 bases and J gave up 3 bases, with 12 bases separating them. CDR3 size: 14 residues.

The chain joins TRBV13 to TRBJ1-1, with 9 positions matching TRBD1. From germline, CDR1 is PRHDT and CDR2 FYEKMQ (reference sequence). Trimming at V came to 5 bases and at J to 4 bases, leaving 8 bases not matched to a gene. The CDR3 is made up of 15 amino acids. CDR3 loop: CASSHPDRGGTEAFF. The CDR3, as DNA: TGTGCCAGCAGCCACCCCGACAGGGGGGGCACTGAAGCTTTCTTT.

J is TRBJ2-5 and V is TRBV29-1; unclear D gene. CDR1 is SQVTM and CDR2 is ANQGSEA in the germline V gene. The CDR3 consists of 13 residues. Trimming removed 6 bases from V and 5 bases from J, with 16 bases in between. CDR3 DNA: TGCAGCGTCTTTCTCGGTTTTAAGGAGACCCAGTACTTC. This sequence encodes CSVFLGFKETQYF. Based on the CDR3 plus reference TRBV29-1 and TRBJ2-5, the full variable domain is SAVISQKPSRDICQRGTSLTIQCQVDSQVTMMFWYRQQPGQSLTLIATANQGSEATYESGFVIDKFPISRPNLTFSTLTVSNMSPEDSSIYLCSVFLGFKETQYFGPGTRLLVL.

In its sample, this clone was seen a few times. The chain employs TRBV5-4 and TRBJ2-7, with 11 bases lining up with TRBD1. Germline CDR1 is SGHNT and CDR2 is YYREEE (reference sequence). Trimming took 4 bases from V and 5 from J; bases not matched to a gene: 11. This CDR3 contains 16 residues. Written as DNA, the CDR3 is TGTGCCAGCAGCCGAAAAGGACAGGGGGCAATGGACGAGCAGTACTTC. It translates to CASSRKGQGAMDEQYF.

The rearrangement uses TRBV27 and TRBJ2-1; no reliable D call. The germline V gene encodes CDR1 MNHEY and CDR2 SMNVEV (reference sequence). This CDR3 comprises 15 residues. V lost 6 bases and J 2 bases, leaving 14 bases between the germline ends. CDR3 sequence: CASREEGWAYNEQFF. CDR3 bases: TGTGCCAGCAGAGAGGAAGGCTGGGCCTACAATGAGCAGTTCTTC.

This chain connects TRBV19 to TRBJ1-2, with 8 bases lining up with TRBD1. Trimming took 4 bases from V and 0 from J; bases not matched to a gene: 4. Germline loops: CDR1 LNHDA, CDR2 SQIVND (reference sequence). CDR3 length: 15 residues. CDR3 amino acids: CASSTDRATNYGYTF. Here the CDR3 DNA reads TGTGCCAGTAGTACGGACAGGGCGACTAACTATGGCTACACCTTC.

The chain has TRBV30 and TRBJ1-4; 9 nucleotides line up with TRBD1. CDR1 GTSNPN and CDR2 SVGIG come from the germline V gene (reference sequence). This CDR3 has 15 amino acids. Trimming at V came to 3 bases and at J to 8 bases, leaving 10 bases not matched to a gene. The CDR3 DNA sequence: TGTGCCTGGAGGCACACAGGGGGCTGGGGGGAAAAACTGTTTTTT. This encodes CAWRHTGGWGEKLFF.

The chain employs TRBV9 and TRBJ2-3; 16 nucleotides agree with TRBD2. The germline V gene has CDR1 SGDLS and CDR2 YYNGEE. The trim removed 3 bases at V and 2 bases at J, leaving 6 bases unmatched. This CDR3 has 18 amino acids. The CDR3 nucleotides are TGTGCCAGCAGCGAGGGACTAGCGGGAGGGGGTCCCACAGATACGCAGTATTTT. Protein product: CASSEGLAGGGPTDTQYF. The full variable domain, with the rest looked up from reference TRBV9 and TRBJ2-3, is DSGVTQTPKHLITATGQRVTLRCSPRSGDLSVYWYQQSLDQGLQFLIQYYNGEERAKGNILERFSAQQFPDLHSELNLSSLELGDSALYFCASSEGLAGGGPTDTQYFGPGTRLTVL.

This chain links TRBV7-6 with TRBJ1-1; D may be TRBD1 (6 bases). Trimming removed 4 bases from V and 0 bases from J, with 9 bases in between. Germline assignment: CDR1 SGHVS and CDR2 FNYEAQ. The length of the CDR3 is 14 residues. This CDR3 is CASSSTGMNTEAFF. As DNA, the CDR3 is TGTGCCAGCAGCTCCACAGGGATGAACACTGAAGCTTTCTTT.